The source of this TCR beta chain is a study of neurological immune-mediated disorders. General study results and limits: HTLV-1-associated myelopathy led in TCR clonal expansion, while multiple sclerosis ranked lowest, below healthy controls.

Time point defined: longitudinal time-point 3. This clonotype was recorded at least ten times. Its antigen is unknown. V gave up 1 base and J gave up 11 bases, with 11 bases separating them. The CDR3 extends over 12 amino acids. CDR1 LNHNV and CDR2 YYDKDF come from the germline V gene (reference sequence). TCRdb called the 5' RACE reads again in MiXCR, with one record for every CDR3 protein. The data hold 84,000 or so distinct CDR3 sequences, with 4.3% observed a single time. The V and J genes are TRBV15 and TRBJ1-1; the D is unclear. The receptor was isolated from a woman in her sixties with multiple sclerosis. Material: PBMCs. The CDR3, as DNA: TGTGCCACCAGCAGAGGCCGGGGTGGTGCTTTCTTT. Translating gives CATSRGRGGAFF.